This is a list of T cell receptor beta chains from one sample in a study of blood T cell repertoires in COVID-19. Assay: immunoSEQ multiplex PCR; the TCRdb copy retains only in-frame clones and omits some. The table records around 340,000 clones, around 88% of them present only once. What was sequenced was peripheral blood. These receptors came from a man under 40 with active or convalescent COVID-19. Each CDR3 is given with its conserved first and last residue. The D gene is left open where the match is weak. The listing skips clone size in some rows; elsewhere it reads once, few, many or a size class.

V gene,clone size,J gene,D gene,CDR3 DNA,CDR3 protein
TRBV14,.,TRBJ2-2,.,TGTGCCAGCAGCCAAGAAATAGACACCGGGGAGCTGTTTTTT,CASSQEIDTGELFF
TRBV19,.,TRBJ2-1,TRBD2,TGTGCCAGTAGTTCTAAGACTAGCGGGGGGATCAATGAGCAGTTCTTC,CASSSKTSGGINEQFF
TRBV27,.,TRBJ2-2,.,TGTGCCAGCAGTTTTTTGGGGCTAGGGGTTAACACCGGGGAGCTGTTTTTT,CASSFLGLGVNTGELFF
TRBV29-1,once,TRBJ1-1,.,TGCAGCGCCCGGGACCCCGGGGGGGTAGTGAACACTGAAGCTTTCTTT,CSARDPGGVVNTEAFF
TRBV10-3,.,TRBJ2-1,.,TGTGCCATCAGTGAGTCGAATCAGGGTGAGCAGTTCTTC,CAISESNQGEQFF
TRBV4-1,.,TRBJ1-5,TRBD1,TGCGCCAGCAGCCAAGAAGACAGGGGAGGTCAGCCCCAGCATTTT,CASSQEDRGGQPQHF
TRBV4-3,.,TRBJ2-1,TRBD2,TGCGCCAGCAGCCAAGTCATGTACAGCGGGAGCGAGAATGAGCAGTTCTTC,CASSQVMYSGSENEQFF
TRBV5-4,.,TRBJ2-2,.,TGTGCCAGCACCCCCGGTAGCAGCAACACCGGGGAGCTGTTTTTT,CASTPGSSNTGELFF
TRBV3-1/TRBV3-2,.,TRBJ1-5,.,TGTGCCAGCACCTCCAATCAGCCCCAGCATTTT,CASTSNQPQHF
TRBV11-2,.,TRBJ2-7,TRBD2,TGTGCCAGCGGTGGACTAGCGGTCAACTTC,CASGGLAVNF
TRBV28,.,TRBJ1-5,.,TGTGCCAGCACAACCGGGTCGGCCCATCAGCCCCAGCATTTT,CASTTGSAHQPQHF
TRBV7-9,.,TRBJ2-6,.,TGTGCCAGCAGCTTAGGGGCGGGCTCTGGGGCCAACGTCCTGACTTTC,CASSLGAGSGANVLTF
TRBV6-2/TRBV6-3,.,TRBJ2-7,.,TGTGCCAGCAGTTCCGGGTTCCGGTCTTTCTCCTACGAGCAGTACTTC,CASSSGFRSFSYEQYF
TRBV10-3,once,TRBJ2-1,TRBD1,TGTGCCATCAGCTACAAGGGACAGACATACTTATACAATGAGCAGTTCTTC,CAISYKGQTYLYNEQFF
TRBV11-2,.,TRBJ1-2,TRBD1,TGTGCCAGCAGGCCGACAGGGCCTAACTATGGCTACACCTTC,CASRPTGPNYGYTF
TRBV4-3,once,TRBJ1-4,.,TGCGCCAGCAGCCATCTAGGCGCAACTGAAAAACTGTTTTTT,CASSHLGATEKLFF
TRBV4-3,.,TRBJ1-3,.,TGCGCCAGCAGCCAGAGGCCCTCGTCTGGAAACACCATATATTTT,CASSQRPSSGNTIYF
TRBV5-8,.,TRBJ2-7,TRBD1,TGTGCCAGCAGCTTGGGGACAGGGGGCTACGAGCAGTACTTC,CASSLGTGGYEQYF
TRBV7-6,.,TRBJ2-3,TRBD2,TGTGCCAGCAGCTTTCCCCTAGGCGGGGGACAGTATTTT,CASSFPLGGGQYF
TRBV6-5,.,TRBJ2-5,.,TGTGCCAGCAGTTACTCGAGGGACACACAAGAGACCCAGTACTTC,CASSYSRDTQETQYF
TRBV27,.,TRBJ1-5,.,TGTGCCAGCAGTTTAAGGGAGGACTTCCTATATAGCAATCAGCCCCAGCATTTT,CASSLREDFLYSNQPQHF
TRBV4-1,.,TRBJ1-3,.,TGCGCCAGCAGCCAAGGGACAGCTGATGGAAACACCATATATTTT,CASSQGTADGNTIYF
TRBV28,.,TRBJ2-7,TRBD2,TGTGCCAGCAGTTACCCCGGACGGGCTAGCGGGGCCTACGAGCAGTACTTC,CASSYPGRASGAYEQYF
TRBV24-1,.,TRBJ2-1,TRBD1,TGTGCCACCAGTGGTAGGGTTTGGGGGACAGGACTCTACAATGAGCAGTTCTTC,CATSGRVWGTGLYNEQFF
TRBV6-1,.,TRBJ1-6,.,TGTGCCAGCAGTGAATTTGAGGGGGACTATCATTCACCCCTCCACTTT,CASSEFEGDYHSPLHF
TRBV7-2,.,TRBJ1-5,TRBD1,TGTGCCAGCAGCTTAGGGGGACAGGGGGAAGCCCAGCATTTT,CASSLGGQGEAQHF
TRBV3-1/TRBV3-2,.,TRBJ2-3,.,TGTGCCAGCAGTCCAGAGATCAGGGTCACAGATACGCAGTATTTT,CASSPEIRVTDTQYF
TRBV13,.,TRBJ2-7,TRBD1,TGTGCCAGCGGCCGGGTACCAGCTGGGACAGGTTACCACGAGCAGTACTTC,CASGRVPAGTGYHEQYF
TRBV12-2,.,TRBJ1-3,.,TGTGCAAGTCGCTCCGGGGACAGATGCCAAGACTCTGGAAACACCATATATTTT,CASRSGDRCQDSGNTIYF
TRBV4-3,.,TRBJ2-1,.,TGCGCCAGCAGCCAAGAAGGTGGCAGGGAACCCTACAATGAGCAGTTCTTC,CASSQEGGREPYNEQFF
TRBV4-2,.,TRBJ1-4,.,TGTGCCAGCAGCCAAGACCCGGGGACAACTAATGAAAAACTGTTTTTT,CASSQDPGTTNEKLFF
TRBV19,.,TRBJ2-1,TRBD2,TGTGCCAGTAGTATGGTGCGGGAGGTTCAGGATGAGCAGTTCTTC,CASSMVREVQDEQFF
TRBV29-1,.,TRBJ2-7,.,TGCAGCGTTGACGGGACTGTGGGTGGCGAGCAGTACTTC,CSVDGTVGGEQYF
TRBV5-6,once,TRBJ1-3,.,TGTGCCAGCAGCTATTTTTCAGGCGTCTCTGGAAACACCATATATTTT,CASSYFSGVSGNTIYF
TRBV15,.,TRBJ1-4,.,TGTGCCACCAGCAGAGATGCTATTGAAAAACTGTTTTTT,CATSRDAIEKLFF
TRBV30,.,TRBJ2-5,.,TGTGCCTGGAGTGTAGGACAAGGGGGGACCCAGTACTTC,CAWSVGQGGTQYF
TRBV3-1/TRBV3-2,.,TRBJ2-6,.,TGTGCCAGCAGCCAAGATATTGTCCTTCGGGCCAACGTCCTGACTTTC,CASSQDIVLRANVLTF
TRBV6-5,few,TRBJ2-1,.,TGTGCCAGCACCGGGTCCTACAATGAGCAGTTCTTC,CASTGSYNEQFF
TRBV4-1,.,TRBJ2-2,TRBD2,TGCGCCAGCAGCCAAGAGAGGGCTAGCGGCGAAACCGGGGAGCTGTTTTTT,CASSQERASGETGELFF
TRBV14,.,TRBJ2-5,TRBD1,TGTGCCAGCAGCCAAGATTTGGGGGACAGGGGATTTTTGGAGAAAGAGACCCAGTACTTC,CASSQDLGDRGFLEKETQYF
TRBV23-1,few,TRBJ1-2,.,TGCGCCAGCAGTCCTTTCGGGAGGGTTAACTATGGCTACACCTTC,CASSPFGRVNYGYTF
TRBV10-3,.,TRBJ1-6,TRBD1,TGTGCCATCAGTGATGGGACAGCCGATAATTCACCCCTCCACTTT,CAISDGTADNSPLHF
TRBV7-9,once,TRBJ2-6,.,TGTGCCAGCAGCTTATCCCACTCTGGGGCCAACGTCCTGACTTTC,CASSLSHSGANVLTF
TRBV19,.,TRBJ2-3,TRBD1,TGTGCCAGTAGTGAGGGGGACAGGACGTTCACAGATACGCAGTATTTT,CASSEGDRTFTDTQYF
TRBV2,.,TRBJ2-5,TRBD1,TGTGCCAGCAGTGTAGAGGACAGGGAGGTAGAGACCCAGTACTTC,CASSVEDREVETQYF
TRBV4-2,few,TRBJ2-7,TRBD1,TGTGCCAGCAGCCACACCGGGACAGGCTACGAGCAGTACTTC,CASSHTGTGYEQYF